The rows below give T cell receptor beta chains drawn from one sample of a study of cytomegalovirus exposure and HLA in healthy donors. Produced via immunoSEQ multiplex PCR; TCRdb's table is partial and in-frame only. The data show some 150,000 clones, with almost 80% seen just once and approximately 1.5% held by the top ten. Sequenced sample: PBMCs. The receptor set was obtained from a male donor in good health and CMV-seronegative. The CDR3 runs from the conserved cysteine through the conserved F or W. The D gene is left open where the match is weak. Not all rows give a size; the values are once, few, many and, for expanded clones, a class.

DNA: TGCGCCAGCAGCCAGACCCCGGGACTAGCGGGGGGGCCCCATACGCAGTATTTT
CDR3: CASSQTPGLAGGPHTQYF
V: TRBV4-3
D: TRBD2
size: few
J: TRBJ2-3

DNA: TGTGCCAGCAGACAGGACGGTCCCCACTATGGCTACACCTTC
CDR3: CASRQDGPHYGYTF
V: TRBV28
D: NA
size: NA
J: TRBJ1-2

DNA: TGTGCCAGCAGCCAGCCCTCTAGCGGGTCTTTCGCCTACGAGCAGTACTTC
CDR3: CASSQPSSGSFAYEQYF
V: TRBV4-2
D: TRBD2
size: NA
J: TRBJ2-7

DNA: TGCGCCAGCAGCCAAGTGGTAGTGGAGCGTGACACAGATACGCAGTATTTT
CDR3: CASSQVVVERDTDTQYF
V: TRBV4-1
D: NA
size: NA
J: TRBJ2-3

DNA: TGTGCCACCTTCCAGGGTGATGGCTACACCTTC
CDR3: CATFQGDGYTF
V: TRBV27
D: NA
size: NA
J: TRBJ1-2

DNA: TGTGCCAGCAGCTCGCGGGACAGGGCATTTGATGAGCAGTTCTTC
CDR3: CASSSRDRAFDEQFF
V: TRBV9
D: TRBD1
size: once
J: TRBJ2-1

DNA: TGTGCCAGCAGCCGGGACAGGGCCGCTACTGAAAAACTGTTTTTT
CDR3: CASSRDRAATEKLFF
V: TRBV2
D: TRBD1
size: few
J: TRBJ1-4

DNA: TGTGCCAGCAGTTTATCCCTTCCTCCGCGGTACGAGCAGTACTTC
CDR3: CASSLSLPPRYEQYF
V: TRBV28
D: NA
size: few
J: TRBJ2-7

DNA: TGCGCCAGCATTGAAGCGGGGGTGTGGGAGACCCAGTACTTC
CDR3: CASIEAGVWETQYF
V: TRBV10-2
D: TRBD2
size: once
J: TRBJ2-5

DNA: TGTGCCAGCAGCCAAGAAGCGACAGGGAGCTATCAGCCCCAGCATTTT
CDR3: CASSQEATGSYQPQHF
V: TRBV4-2
D: TRBD1
size: once
J: TRBJ1-5

DNA: TGTGCCAGCATTATGGGACAGGGCCATAGCACAGATACGCAGTATTTT
CDR3: CASIMGQGHSTDTQYF
V: TRBV5-8
D: TRBD1
size: NA
J: TRBJ2-3

DNA: TGTGCCAGCAGCCCCCTTAGGGGAAGCAATCAGCCCCAGCATTTT
CDR3: CASSPLRGSNQPQHF
V: TRBV7-2
D: NA
size: NA
J: TRBJ1-5

DNA: TGTGCCAGCAGCTTAATGCGGGGGGCTTCCTACGAGCAGTACTTC
CDR3: CASSLMRGASYEQYF
V: TRBV7-2
D: TRBD2
size: few
J: TRBJ2-7

DNA: TGTGCCAGCGGACAGAACGGCCCTGAAGCTTTCTTT
CDR3: CASGQNGPEAFF
V: TRBV6-5
D: NA
size: NA
J: TRBJ1-1

DNA: TGTGCCAGTAGTGCCGCAGGGGGGTATCAGCCCCAGCATTTT
CDR3: CASSAAGGYQPQHF
V: TRBV19
D: TRBD1
size: NA
J: TRBJ1-5

DNA: TGTGCCAGCAGTCCCCCACGGTTCGGAAACACCATATATTTT
CDR3: CASSPPRFGNTIYF
V: TRBV27
D: NA
size: NA
J: TRBJ1-3

DNA: TGTGCCAGCAGCTTATTAAGCGGGAGTTCCGATGAGCAGTTCTTC
CDR3: CASSLLSGSSDEQFF
V: TRBV7-3
D: TRBD2
size: NA
J: TRBJ2-1

DNA: TGTGCCAGCAGTTTTGGGGCTTTCGACTATGGCTACACCTTC
CDR3: CASSFGAFDYGYTF
V: TRBV28
D: NA
size: NA
J: TRBJ1-2

DNA: TGTGCCAGCGCCCAGCTCTGGGCGGGCGGAACAGATACGCAGTATTTT
CDR3: CASAQLWAGGTDTQYF
V: TRBV2
D: NA
size: NA
J: TRBJ2-3

DNA: TGTGCCAGCAGCTTCCCGCGGGGGGAGCTGTTTTTT
CDR3: CASSFPRGELFF
V: TRBV11-3
D: NA
size: NA
J: TRBJ2-2

DNA: TGTGCCAGCAGCCCGGGGACAGGGCGCATTCTTTATGGCTACACCTTC
CDR3: CASSPGTGRILYGYTF
V: TRBV7-9
D: TRBD1
size: NA
J: TRBJ1-2

DNA: TGTGCCAGCAGGGGGACAGGGCCCACCGATGGCTACACCTTC
CDR3: CASRGTGPTDGYTF
V: TRBV27
D: TRBD1
size: NA
J: TRBJ1-2

DNA: TGTGCCAGCAGCGTTGCGGATACGCAGTATTTT
CDR3: CASSVADTQYF
V: TRBV4-2
D: NA
size: NA
J: TRBJ2-3

DNA: TGCGCCAGCAGCCAAGAAGGACAGACCTCCTACGAGCAGTACTTC
CDR3: CASSQEGQTSYEQYF
V: TRBV4-1
D: NA
size: NA
J: TRBJ2-7

DNA: TGTGCCTGGAGTGTACTTGAGGAATGGGGCTACACCTTC
CDR3: CAWSVLEEWGYTF
V: TRBV30
D: NA
size: NA
J: TRBJ1-2

DNA: TGTGCCAGCAGCTTGCCCCGGGGCTCCTACAATGAGCAGTTCTTC
CDR3: CASSLPRGSYNEQFF
V: TRBV5-4
D: NA
size: NA
J: TRBJ2-1

DNA: TGTGCCAGCAGTGAACAGGGCGGTGGCTACACCTTC
CDR3: CASSEQGGGYTF
V: TRBV2
D: NA
size: NA
J: TRBJ1-2

DNA: TGTGCCATCAGTGAATATGACGAGCAGTACTTC
CDR3: CAISEYDEQYF
V: TRBV10-3
D: NA
size: NA
J: TRBJ2-7

DNA: TGTGCCAGCAGCTTGCAGGGCGTAGAGACCCAGTACTTC
CDR3: CASSLQGVETQYF
V: TRBV7-8
D: NA
size: once
J: TRBJ2-5

DNA: TGTGCCAGCAGTCTCCAGGGGGCTCATGAGACCCAGTACTTC
CDR3: CASSLQGAHETQYF
V: TRBV6-5
D: TRBD1
size: NA
J: TRBJ2-5

DNA: TGTGCCAGCAGCGTCCGGGGGGGGGCGAAAGAGACCCAGTACTTC
CDR3: CASSVRGGAKETQYF
V: TRBV9
D: TRBD2
size: few
J: TRBJ2-5

DNA: TGTGCCAGTACCATCGGGGGGGAGCCCCAGCATTTT
CDR3: CASTIGGEPQHF
V: TRBV19
D: NA
size: NA
J: TRBJ1-5

DNA: TGCGCCAGCAGCCAAGCGGGATTCGGTCAGCCCCAGCATTTT
CDR3: CASSQAGFGQPQHF
V: TRBV4-3
D: NA
size: NA
J: TRBJ1-5

DNA: TGTGCCAGCAGCTCAATAGCGGGCCTTTACTTC
CDR3: CASSSIAGLYF
V: TRBV5-6
D: TRBD2
size: NA
J: TRBJ2-7

DNA: TGTGCCAGCAGCCCCCGACTAGCGGCAACTTCCTACGAGCAGTACTTC
CDR3: CASSPRLAATSYEQYF
V: TRBV11-2
D: TRBD2
size: NA
J: TRBJ2-7

DNA: TGTGCCAGCAGTTCGGGACAGAGGAACACTGAAGCTTTCTTT
CDR3: CASSSGQRNTEAFF
V: TRBV27
D: TRBD1
size: few
J: TRBJ1-1

DNA: TGTGCCAGCAGCCCGGGAGAGACCCAGTACTTC
CDR3: CASSPGETQYF
V: TRBV6-5
D: NA
size: few
J: TRBJ2-5

DNA: TGCGCCAGCAGCCTACACCCTCCCGGGACAAGAGGCGAGCAGTACTTC
CDR3: CASSLHPPGTRGEQYF
V: TRBV5-1
D: NA
size: NA
J: TRBJ2-7

DNA: TGTGCCAGCAGTAAACAGGGGCGGGGTGAAAAACTGTTTTTT
CDR3: CASSKQGRGEKLFF
V: TRBV6-5
D: TRBD1
size: NA
J: TRBJ1-4

DNA: TGTGCCAGCAGCTTAAACAGAATGAACACTGAAGCTTTCTTT
CDR3: CASSLNRMNTEAFF
V: TRBV7-2
D: NA
size: NA
J: TRBJ1-1